Presented here are 7 T cell receptor beta chains from one specimen sequenced in a study of blood T cells in healthy people across ages. Combining a sample-barcoded 5' primer with a J-beta primer mix, a second PCR ran for roughly 7 to 12 cycles. MiXCR, run by TCRdb on the 5' RACE reads, gives a single entry per CDR3 protein. The data show 700,000 to 850,000 distinct CDR3 sequences, approximately 53% seen once. Sequenced: blood. The receptors were gathered from an older man in good health.

This clonotype has more than one count but fewer than ten. V usage is TRBV5-1 and J usage is TRBJ1-6; TRBD1 agrees at 9 bases. Germline V gene lookup returns CDR1 SGHRS and CDR2 YFSETQ. This CDR3 region has 17 residues. The junction had 13 bases not matched to a gene; V was cut back by 2 bases and J by 10 bases. CDR3 sequence: CASSLTSLQGAGSPLHF. CDR3 nucleotides: TGCGCCAGCAGCTTAACATCGCTACAGGGGGCTGGGTCACCCCTCCACTTT.

This clonotype has more than one count but fewer than ten. The V call is TRBV29-1, the J call TRBJ1-2; the D is unclear. V gave up 4 bases and J gave up 0 bases, with 6 bases separating them. The CDR3 runs to 12 residues. Germline CDR1 is SQVTM and CDR2 is ANQGSEA. The DNA of the CDR3 is TGCAGCGTTGGCATATCTAACTATGGCTACACCTTC. Translating it yields CSVGISNYGYTF.

This clonotype has just a few counts. The gene calls are TRBV20-1 and TRBJ2-4; D remains unclear. V lost 1 base to trimming and J lost 2 bases, with 12 bases between them. This CDR3 has 15 amino acids. Germline CDR1 and CDR2: DFQATT and SNEGSKA (reference sequence). CDR3 protein: CSARVPAVPKNIQYF. CDR3 nucleotides: TGCAGTGCTAGAGTACCGGCGGTCCCCAAAAACATTCAGTACTTC.

V usage is TRBV9 and J usage is TRBJ2-7, with 12 bases that match TRBD2. The DNA end is a closer match to TRBJ2-5, so the J assignment may be wrong. There are 16 residues in the CDR3. Germline CDR1 SGDLS, CDR2 YYNGEE. Here the CDR3 reads CASSAPGLAGPGTQYF. The CDR3 nucleotides are TGTGCCAGCAGCGCTCCCGGACTAGCGGGGCCGGGGACCCAGTACTTC.

This chain connects TRBV20-1 to TRBJ1-1; TRBD1 is a possible D gene (5 bases). Germline values: CDR1 DFQATT, CDR2 SNEGSKA (reference sequence). The CDR3 contains 15 residues. V lost 0 bases and J 6 bases, leaving 17 bases between the germline ends. In DNA form, the CDR3 reads TGCAGTGCTAGAGATCCGGCAGGGAGAGGCTCTGAAGCTTTCTTT. This gives the protein CSARDPAGRGSEAFF.

The CDR3 reads CASSASGTPYNEQFF. The CDR3 bases are TGCGCCAGCAGCGCGAGCGGGACCCCGTACAATGAGCAGTTCTTC. The genes are TRBV5-1 and TRBJ2-1, with 7 bases that match TRBD2. The V gene end was trimmed by 4 bases and the J gene end by 4 bases; junction bases not matched to a gene: 8. There are 15 residues in the CDR3. Germline CDR1 and CDR2: SGHRS and YFSETQ.

This clonotype was counted between two and nine times. V gene TRBV12-3 or TRBV12-4 combines with J gene TRBJ1-1; D possibly corresponds to TRBD1 (6 bases). The length of the CDR3 is 15 residues. Trimming took off 7 bases at V and 1 base at J, with 16 bases between the two ends. Here the CDR3 DNA reads TGTGCCAGCACCTCACAGGGCTGGGAGAACACTGAAGCTTTCTTT. Encoded protein: CASTSQGWENTEAFF.